The present T cell receptor beta chain was sequenced within a study of blood T cell repertoires in COVID-19. Study background: Researchers got acute and convalescent COVID-19 samples from the United States, Italy and Spain.

As originally analysed: Using reference gene primer amplification, nucleated cell counts were estimated. Assay: immunoSEQ multiplex PCR; the TCRdb copy retains only in-frame clones and omits some. D and trimming were read from the DNA, whereas the V and J calls and clone size are those reported in that table. The sample lists 330,000 or so clones, under 95% occurring once. Germline-derived CDR1 and CDR2 are GTSNPN and SVGIG (reference sequence). Unmatched junction bases numbered 9, after V lost 0 bases and J lost 4 bases. The CDR3 contains 16 residues. Input material: PBMCs or T cells enriched from blood (not recorded which). J is TRBJ1-2 and V is TRBV30, with 9 nucleotides matching TRBD1. This receptor was taken from a woman aged 25 to 45 who had recovered from COVID-19. In nucleotides, the CDR3 is TGTGCCTGGAGTGTACCCCGATTGGACAGGGGCTATGGCTACACCTTC. This codes for CAWSVPRLDRGYGYTF.